Detailed here is one TCR beta chain. The germline V gene encodes CDR1 MGHDK and CDR2 SYGVNS. Trimming took 4 bases from V and 6 from J, leaving 15 bases between them. This CDR3 is built from 14 residues. The data were taken from a study of tumor and adjacent non-tumor tissue in lung cancer. No cell sorting was done before RNA was extracted from the tissue. More than 3 cm separated this lung sample from the edge of the tumor. Three rounds of nested PCR, following a modified ARM-PCR protocol, produced the TCRbeta library. TCRdb independently ran MiXCR on the multiplex PCR reads; one entry per CDR3 protein. The table shows 90,000 to 100,000 distinct CDR3 sequences, with about 80% occurring only once.

The TCR was taken from a man in his 60s with small cell lung cancer. V and J are TRBV25-1 and TRBJ1-1; the D gene is possibly TRBD1 (6 bases). Specimen: distant non-tumor lung tissue. In nucleotides, the CDR3 is TGTGCCAGCAGTGGACGGCCAGGGGCCGCTGAAGCTTTCTTT. It encodes CASSGRPGAAEAFF.